This TCR beta chain came from a study of shared clonotypes between healthy human individuals. Overall study: Three CD4 naive, three CD4 memory, two CD8 naive and one CD8 memory plate were used per donor. Study results and caveats: Approximately 5.4% of naive CD4 clonotypes were common to a handful of donors. Depth was large, yet rarefaction showed that sorted-subset sequencing was incomplete.

This clone showed up just a few times. The antigen is unknown. Replicate PCRs from sorted subsets contained 200 ng DNA, which is around 30,000 T cell genomes. Assay used: immunoSEQ multiplex PCR; TCRdb lists only in-frame clones, some missing. The sample lists about 2.1 million clones, roughly 95% seen once, with over 1.5% in the top ten. The naive CD8 fraction comprised CD45RO-negative cells positively selected for CCR7 and excluded terminally differentiated effector memory CD45RA+ cells. The sample taken for sequencing was naive CD8+ T cells from PBMCs. The clonotype originates from a young man in good health. Some clones in this sample may be carry-over from other donors' samples.

This CDR3 is CASRTVNTEAFF. In nucleotides, the CDR3 is TGTGCCAGCAGGACAGTGAACACTGAAGCTTTCTTT. The rearrangement links TRBV6-5 to TRBJ1-1; D possibly corresponds to TRBD1 (5 bases). The V gene lost 6 bases and the J gene lost 0 bases, with 5 bases spanning the gap. CDR3 length: 12 amino acids. Germline assignment: CDR1 MNHEY and CDR2 SVGAGI.